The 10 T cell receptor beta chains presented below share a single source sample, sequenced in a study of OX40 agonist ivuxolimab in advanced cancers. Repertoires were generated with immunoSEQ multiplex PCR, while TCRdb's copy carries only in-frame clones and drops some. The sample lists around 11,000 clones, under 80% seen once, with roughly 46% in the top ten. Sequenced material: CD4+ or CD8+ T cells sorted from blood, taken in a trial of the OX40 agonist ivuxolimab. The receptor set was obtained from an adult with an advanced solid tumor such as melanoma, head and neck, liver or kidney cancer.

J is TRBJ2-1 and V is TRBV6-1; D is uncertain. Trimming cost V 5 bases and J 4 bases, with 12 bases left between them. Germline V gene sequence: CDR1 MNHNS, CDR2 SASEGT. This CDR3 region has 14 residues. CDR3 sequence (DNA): TGTGCCAGCAGTTTCGTGGGGTTGTACAATGAGCAGTTCTTC. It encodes CASSFVGLYNEQFF.

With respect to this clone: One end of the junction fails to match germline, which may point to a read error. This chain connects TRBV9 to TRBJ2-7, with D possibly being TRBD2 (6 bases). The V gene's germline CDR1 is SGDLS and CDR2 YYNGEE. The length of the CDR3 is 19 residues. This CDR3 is CAGSTQSGWAGPSSYEQYF. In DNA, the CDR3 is TGTGCCGGCAGCACCCAGTCGGGTTGGGCGGGGCCAAGCTCCTACGAGCAGTACTTC.

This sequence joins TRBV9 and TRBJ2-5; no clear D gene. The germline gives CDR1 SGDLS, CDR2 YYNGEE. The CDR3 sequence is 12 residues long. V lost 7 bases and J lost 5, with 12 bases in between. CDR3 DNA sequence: TGTGCCAGCGGAGATGCGCAGGAGACCCAGTACTTC. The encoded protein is CASGDAQETQYF.

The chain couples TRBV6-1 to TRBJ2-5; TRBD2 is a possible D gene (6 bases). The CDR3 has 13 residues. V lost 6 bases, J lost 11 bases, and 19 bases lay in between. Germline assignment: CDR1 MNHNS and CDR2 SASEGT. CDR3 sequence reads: CASSFAGPYEQYF. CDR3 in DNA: TGTGCCAGCAGCTTCGCGGGACCGTATGAGCAGTACTTC.

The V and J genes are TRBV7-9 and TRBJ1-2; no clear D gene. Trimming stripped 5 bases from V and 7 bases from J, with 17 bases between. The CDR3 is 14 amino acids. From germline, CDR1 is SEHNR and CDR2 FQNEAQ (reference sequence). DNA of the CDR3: TGTGCCAGCAGCATCCTCATGGGATCCGTTGGCTACACCTTC. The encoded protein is CASSILMGSVGYTF. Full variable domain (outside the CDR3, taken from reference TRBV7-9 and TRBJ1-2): DTGVSQNPRHKITKRGQNVTFRCDPISEHNRLYWYRQTLGQGPEFLTYFQNEAQLEKSRLLSDRFSAERPKGSFSTLEIQRTEQGDSAMYLCASSILMGSVGYTFGSGTRLTVV.

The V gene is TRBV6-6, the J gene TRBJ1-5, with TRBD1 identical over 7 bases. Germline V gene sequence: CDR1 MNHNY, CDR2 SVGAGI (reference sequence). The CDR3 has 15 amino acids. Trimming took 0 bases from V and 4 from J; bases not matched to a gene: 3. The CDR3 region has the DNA TGTGCCAGCAGTTACTCTCAGACAGGGAATCAGCCCCAGCATTTT. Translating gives CASSYSQTGNQPQHF.

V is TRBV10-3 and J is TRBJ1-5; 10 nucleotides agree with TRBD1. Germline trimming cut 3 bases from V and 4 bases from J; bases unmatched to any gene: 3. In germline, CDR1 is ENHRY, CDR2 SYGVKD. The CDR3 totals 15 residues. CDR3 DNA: TGTGCCATCAGTGAAACGGGACAGGGGAATCAGCCCCAGCATTTT. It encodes CAISETGQGNQPQHF.

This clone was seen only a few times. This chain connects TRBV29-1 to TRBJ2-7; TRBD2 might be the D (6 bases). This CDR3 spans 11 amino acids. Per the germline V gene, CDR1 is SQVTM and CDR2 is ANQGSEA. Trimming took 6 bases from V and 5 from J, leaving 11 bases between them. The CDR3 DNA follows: TGCAGCGTCCTGCGGGACGACGAGCAGTACTTC. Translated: CSVLRDDEQYF.

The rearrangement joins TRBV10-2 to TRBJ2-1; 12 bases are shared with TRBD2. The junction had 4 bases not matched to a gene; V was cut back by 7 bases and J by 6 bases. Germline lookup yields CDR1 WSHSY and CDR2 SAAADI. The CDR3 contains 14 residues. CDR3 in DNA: TGCGCCAGCACTAGGACTAGCGGGACCAATGAGCAGTTCTTC. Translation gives CASTRTSGTNEQFF.

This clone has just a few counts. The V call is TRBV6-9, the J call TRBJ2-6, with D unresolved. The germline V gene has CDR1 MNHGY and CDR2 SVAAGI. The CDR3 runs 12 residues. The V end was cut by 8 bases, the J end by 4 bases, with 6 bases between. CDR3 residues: CASLEGANVLTF. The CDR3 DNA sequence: TGTGCCAGCCTAGAGGGGGCCAACGTCCTGACTTTC.